What follows are 29 T cell receptor beta chains derived from one specimen sequenced in a study of blood T cell dynamics during melanoma immunotherapy. Sequencing used immunoSEQ multiplex PCR; TCRdb keeps in-frame clones, though not all of them. The sample records roughly 22,000 clones, around 85% being singletons. Regarding time point: pre-treatment baseline. The source material was blood, sampled from a patient treated with checkpoint blockade. These receptors all stem from a human donor with melanoma.

The chain combines TRBV2 with TRBJ2-5, with D unresolved. The end of the DNA fits TRBJ2-7 better, so the J call may be wrong. This CDR3 is 14 amino acids long. Germline loops: CDR1 SNHLY, CDR2 FYNNEI. This CDR3 is CASKGQESSYEQYF. CDR3 nucleotides: TGTGCCAGCAAAGGGCAGGAAAGCTCCTACGAGCAGTACTTC.

This clone showed up just once. The rearrangement joins TRBV4-1 to TRBJ2-5, with 7 bases that match TRBD2. The closer fit of TRBJ2-7 to the DNA end suggests the J call may be wrong. CDR3 size: 17 residues. Per the germline V gene, CDR1 is MGHRA and CDR2 is YSYEKL. The CDR3 spells CASGAVSPGTIGAEQYF. Written as DNA, the CDR3 is TGCGCCAGCGGAGCGGTATCTCCCGGGACTATAGGTGCCGAGCAGTACTTC.

The CDR3 reads CASSDARPGEQYF. The CDR3 nucleotides are TGTGCCAGCAGTGACGCCCGACCCGGAGAGCAGTACTTC. This rearrangement joins TRBV7-9 to TRBJ2-7, with unresolved D. This CDR3 has 13 residues. V was pared by 6 bases and J by 7 bases, with 16 bases between. Germline CDR1 is SEHNR and CDR2 is FQNEAQ (reference sequence). The full variable domain, completed using reference TRBV7-9 and TRBJ2-7, is DTGVSQNPRHKITKRGQNVTFRCDPISEHNRLYWYRQTLGQGPEFLTYFQNEAQLEKSRLLSDRFSAERPKGSFSTLEIQRTEQGDSAMYLCASSDARPGEQYFGPGTRLTVT.

The chain couples TRBV4-2 to TRBJ2-2; TRBD2 matches 11 bases. In germline, CDR1 is LGHNA, CDR2 YNFKEQ. V gave up 2 bases and J gave up 5 bases; unmatched junction bases: 7. The CDR3 has 17 residues. CDR3 nucleotides: TGTGCCAGCAGCCAACCTCTAGCGGGAGGAGGGACCGGGGAGCTGTTTTTT. Encoded protein: CASSQPLAGGGTGELFF.

This chain connects TRBV5-1 to TRBJ2-3, with unresolved D. Germline CDR1 and CDR2: SGHRS and YFSETQ. V was trimmed by 0 bases and J by 2 bases, leaving 10 bases between them. This CDR3 spans 15 amino acids. The chain's CDR3 is CASSLDRANTDTQYF. The DNA for the CDR3 is TGCGCCAGCAGCTTGGATCGCGCAAACACAGATACGCAGTATTTT.

This clone occurred once. The chain links TRBV5-1 to TRBJ2-1, with D uncertain. The CDR3 has 13 residues. Germline lookup yields CDR1 SGHRS and CDR2 YFSETQ. V was shortened by 0 bases and J by 7 bases, with 8 bases between the two germline ends. The CDR3 DNA sequence: TGCGCCAGCAGCTTGGGGCTAGAGAATGAGCAGTTCTTC. It translates to CASSLGLENEQFF. Supplemented by reference TRBV5-1 and TRBJ2-1, the full variable domain reads KAGVTQTPRYLIKTRGQQVTLSCSPISGHRSVSWYQQTPGQGLQFLFEYFSETQRNKGNFPGRFSGRQFSNSRSEMNVSTLELGDSALYLCASSLGLENEQFFGPGTRLTVL.

The chain has TRBV7-9 and TRBJ1-2; D is perhaps TRBD1 (5 bases). CDR3 length: 15 residues. V was pared by 1 base and J by 2 bases, with 11 bases between. The germline CDR1 and CDR2 sequences are SEHNR and FQNEAQ (reference sequence). Here the CDR3 reads CASSLDGARNYGYTF. CDR3 nucleotides: TGTGCCAGCAGCTTAGATGGGGCGCGGAACTATGGCTACACCTTC.

V is TRBV5-1 and J is TRBJ1-1; TRBD1 might be the D (6 bases). Germline loops: CDR1 SGHRS, CDR2 YFSETQ. Trimming removed 4 bases at V and 5 bases at J, with 15 bases between. There are 14 residues in the CDR3. The CDR3 loop is CASSLNTGNTEAFF. Written as DNA, the CDR3 is TGCGCCAGCAGCCTCAACACAGGGAATACTGAAGCTTTCTTT.

The V call is TRBV28, the J call TRBJ1-3, with D unresolved. Trimming left V 6 bases short and J 2 bases short, with 5 bases between. This CDR3 has 12 amino acids. The germline CDR1 and CDR2 sequences are MDHEN and SYDVKM. CDR3 sequence: CASSLPGNTIYF. For the CDR3, the DNA is TGTGCCAGCAGCCTCCCTGGAAACACCATATATTTT.

The V gene is TRBV10-3, the J gene TRBJ1-1; D not resolved. Deletions cut 0 bases from V and 1 base from J, with 9 bases between. The germline V gene has CDR1 ENHRY and CDR2 SYGVKD. CDR3 length: 15 amino acids. CDR3 bases: TGTGCCATCAGTGAGTCGAAGGGTCGGAACACTGAAGCTTTCTTT. It translates to CAISESKGRNTEAFF.

V usage is TRBV7-3 and J usage is TRBJ1-1; no clear D gene. Trimming stripped 4 bases from V and 0 bases from J, with 6 bases between. Germline V gives CDR1 SGHTA, CDR2 FQGTGA. The CDR3 covers 13 residues. The CDR3 protein is CASSSRLNTEAFF. CDR3 coding DNA: TGTGCCAGCAGCTCGCGTCTGAACACTGAAGCTTTCTTT.

J is TRBJ2-3 and V is TRBV4-1; 9 bases match TRBD1. CDR1 and CDR2 (germline): MGHRA, YSYEKL. The V and J ends lost 4 bases and 6 bases, in that order; junction bases with no gene match: 8. The CDR3 has 15 amino acids. CDR3 DNA: TGCGCCAGCAGCCCCGCGGACAGGGGTACCGATACGCAGTATTTT. Encoded protein: CASSPADRGTDTQYF.

V and J are TRBV2 and TRBJ2-5; 11 bases map to TRBD1. The J call is doubtful: the DNA matches TRBJ2-7 better. Germline V gene data show CDR1 as SNHLY and CDR2 as FYNNEI. The length of the CDR3 is 13 residues. The CDR3 protein is CASSGGTGGEQYF. DNA for the CDR3: TGTGCCAGCAGTGGCGGGACAGGGGGCGAGCAGTACTTC.

This chain joins TRBV7-9 and TRBJ2-2, with 10 bases aligning to TRBD1. CDR3 size: 15 residues. The germline CDR1 and CDR2 sequences are SEHNR and FQNEAQ (reference sequence). V was pared by 6 bases and J by 7 bases, with 8 bases of the junction left unmatched. CDR3 region: CASSTDRGVRGELFF. Here the CDR3 DNA reads TGTGCCAGCAGTACGGACAGGGGGGTGCGCGGGGAGCTGTTTTTT. Filled out from reference TRBV7-9 and TRBJ2-2, the complete variable domain reads DTGVSQNPRHKITKRGQNVTFRCDPISEHNRLYWYRQTLGQGPEFLTYFQNEAQLEKSRLLSDRFSAERPKGSFSTLEIQRTEQGDSAMYLCASSTDRGVRGELFFGEGSRLTVL.

This chain links TRBV5-6 with TRBJ2-3; no firm D call. CDR1 is SGHDT and CDR2 is YYEEEE in the germline V gene. The CDR3 covers 15 residues. Trimming left V 1 base short and J 1 base short, with 10 bases between. The CDR3: CASSLNLGGTDTQYF. In nucleotides, the CDR3 is TGTGCCAGCAGCTTGAACCTTGGGGGCACAGATACGCAGTATTTT.

The chain combines TRBV6-5 with TRBJ1-1, with 10 bases fitting TRBD1. This CDR3 spans 15 amino acids. CDR1 and CDR2 (germline): MNHEY, SVGAGI. Trimming cost V 7 bases and J 0 bases; bases outside gene matches: 5. CDR3 sequence reads: CASNRDRGLNTEAFF. DNA for the CDR3: TGTGCCAGCAACAGGGACAGGGGCTTGAACACTGAAGCTTTCTTT.

This clone came up once. This chain connects TRBV27 to TRBJ2-3; tentatively, D is TRBD1 (6 bases). Germline lookup yields CDR1 MNHEY and CDR2 SMNVEV (reference sequence). This CDR3 is built from 14 residues. V lost 6 bases and J 4 bases, leaving 14 bases between the germline ends. The CDR3 is CASRRWGLADTQYF. Written as DNA, the CDR3 is TGTGCCAGCAGGCGGTGGGGGCTTGCAGATACGCAGTATTTT.

This clone has only one observation. V gene TRBV28 combines with J gene TRBJ2-5; no definite D call. The J call may be wrong; the DNA end is better matched by TRBJ2-7. This CDR3 contains 12 residues. CDR1 and CDR2 from the germline V gene are MDHEN and SYDVKM. The CDR3, as DNA: TGTGCCAGCAGTATTCCTGCCTACGAGCAGTACTTC. Translated, it gives CASSIPAYEQYF.

This clone has just a few counts. This sequence joins TRBV6-4 and TRBJ2-3; a weak D match, TRBD2 (6 bases). Trimming took off 0 bases at V and 6 bases at J, with 10 bases between the two ends. CDR1 and CDR2 from the germline V gene are MRHNA and SNTAGT. This CDR3 region has 14 residues. CDR3 amino acids: CASSDSGGVDTQYF. In nucleotides, the CDR3 is TGTGCCAGCAGTGACTCGGGGGGAGTGGATACGCAGTATTTT.

This clone was observed a handful of times. The chain combines TRBV14 with TRBJ2-2; D unresolved. Between the trimmed V and J ends, which lost 6 bases and 2 bases, there was a span of 10 bases. The germline CDR1 and CDR2 sequences are SGHDN and FVKESK. The CDR3 runs 14 residues. Here the CDR3 DNA reads TGTGCCAGCAGTCAATTTCTCAACACCGGGGAGCTGTTTTTT. It translates to CASSQFLNTGELFF.

This clone was seen once. The chain links TRBV13 to TRBJ1-1; no clear D gene. The CDR3 sequence is 12 residues long. Trimming pared 5 bases from V and 1 base from J, leaving 5 bases between. Germline-derived CDR1 and CDR2 are PRHDT and FYEKMQ (reference sequence). The CDR3 spells CASSPQNTEAFF. CDR3 nucleotide sequence: TGTGCCAGCAGCCCTCAGAACACTGAAGCTTTCTTT.

In this sample, this clone turned up once. CDR3 sequence reads: CASTMGTASSYEQYF. The CDR3 region has the DNA TGTGCCAGCACCATGGGGACGGCGAGCTCCTACGAGCAGTACTTC. The chain combines TRBV5-4 with TRBJ2-7, with D perhaps given as TRBD1 or TRBD2 (5 bases each). Trimming left V 6 bases short and J 0 bases short, with 16 bases between. CDR3 length: 15 amino acids. Germline V gives CDR1 SGHNT, CDR2 YYREEE (reference sequence).

This sequence joins TRBV18 and TRBJ2-3; D is unresolved. Trimming left V 4 bases short and J 1 base short, with 6 bases between. Germline CDR1 KGHSH, CDR2 LQKENI. The CDR3 spans 13 residues. CDR3 in amino acids: CASSRSGTDTQYF. The CDR3 DNA sequence: TGTGCCAGCTCACGATCCGGCACAGATACGCAGTATTTT. Full variable domain (remainder filled in from reference TRBV18 and TRBJ2-3): NAGVMQNPRHLVRRRGQEARLRCSPMKGHSHVYWYRQLPEEGLKFMVYLQKENIIDESGMPKERFSAEFPKEGPSILRIQQVVRGDSAAYFCASSRSGTDTQYFGPGTRLTVL.

The gene calls are TRBV7-2 and TRBJ2-7; 9 nucleotides agree with TRBD2. The V segment lost 8 bases and the J segment 4 bases; nucleotides outside the gene matches: 15. CDR3 length: 16 amino acids. CDR1 and CDR2 (germline): SGHTA, FQGNSA. This chain's CDR3 is CASARAVAGVGYEQYF. CDR3 in DNA: TGTGCCAGCGCGCGCGCCGTAGCGGGAGTCGGGTACGAGCAGTACTTC.

The chain has TRBV21-1 and TRBJ2-3. TRBV21-1 is an annotated pseudogene. This CDR3 is 15 amino acids long. CDR3 nucleotide sequence: TGTGCCAGCAGCAGAGGACGTCAGCCCTCAGATACGCAGTATTTT. Translation: CASSRGRQPSDTQYF.

This clone has a handful of counts. The chain joins TRBV7-2 to TRBJ2-1; 8 nucleotides line up with TRBD1. CDR3 length: 17 residues. CDR1 is SGHTA and CDR2 is FQGNSA in the germline V gene. The junction had 13 bases not matched to a gene; V was cut back by 3 bases and J by 6 bases. The CDR3 protein is CASSFPSDRVLINEQFF. CDR3 coding DNA: TGTGCCAGCAGCTTTCCATCGGACAGGGTCTTAATCAATGAGCAGTTCTTC.

This clone has only a few counts. The chain links TRBV6-6 to TRBJ2-2; D perhaps matches TRBD1 (5 bases). The CDR3 is made up of 15 amino acids. Germline lookup yields CDR1 MNHNY and CDR2 SVGAGI (reference sequence). V was cut by 4 bases and J by 2 bases, with 11 bases left in between. CDR3 bases: TGTGCCAGCAGTTCTCAGGGCAGAAACACCGGGGAGCTGTTTTTT. It encodes CASSSQGRNTGELFF.

The V call is TRBV4-1, the J call TRBJ2-3; D could derive from TRBD1 or TRBD2 (6 bases each). The V end was cut by 3 bases, the J end by 8 bases, with 24 bases between. This CDR3 spans 17 amino acids. In germline, CDR1 is MGHRA, CDR2 YSYEKL. CDR3 sequence: CASSQTPGLDLGGTQYF. The DNA for the CDR3 is TGCGCCAGCAGCCAGACTCCGGGACTCGACCTAGGGGGTACGCAGTATTTT.

The rearrangement uses TRBV19 and TRBJ2-5, with D perhaps matching TRBD1 (6 bases). The germline V gene has CDR1 LNHDA and CDR2 SQIVND (reference sequence). V was trimmed by 4 bases and J by 3 bases, leaving 9 bases between them. CDR3 length equals 13 residues. For the CDR3, the DNA is TGTGCCAGTAGTAAGGACAGTGAAGAGACCCAGTACTTC. It is translated as CASSKDSEETQYF.